The rows below give T cell receptor beta chains drawn from one sample of a study of T cells expressing NK-cell markers. TCRdb reanalyzed the 5' RACE reads and collapses them to one entry per CDR3 protein, without DNA. The sample features about 6,000 distinct CDR3 sequences, with less than 65% in its top ten. Sequencing was performed on blood T cells: a sorted CD56 or NKG2C T cell subset, CD4+ or CD8+ T cells, or bulk PBMC T cells (not recorded which). The receptors here all came from a young man in good health. Both conserved end residues are part of each CDR3. Clone size is stated in some rows and not others, as once, few, many or a class when expanded.

v_call	cdr3_length	clone_size	j_call	cdr3_aa
TRBV4-3	13	.	TRBJ2-1	CASSPLLENEQFF
TRBV12-3/TRBV12-4	15	.	TRBJ2-3	CASSDLLREGDTQYF
TRBV6-1	13	.	TRBJ1-5	CASSATLDQPQHF
TRBV3-1	18	.	TRBJ2-7	CASSQVFIGPSSRGEQYF
TRBV10-1	16	.	TRBJ2-3	CASSEIAGEGTDTQYF
TRBV30	14	.	TRBJ2-7	CAWSIGTSGYEQYF
TRBV6-2/TRBV6-3	16	medium-sized	TRBJ2-3	CASSYPSGSGTDTQYF
TRBV30	12	medium-sized	TRBJ2-3	CAWSQGPDTQYF
TRBV27	16	.	TRBJ2-1	CASSLSGTPGIYEQFF
TRBV6-5	19	medium-sized	TRBJ1-4	CASSYSTALTDLTGEKLFF
TRBV15	16	.	TRBJ2-6	CATSSHRRSGANVLTF
TRBV25-1	16	.	TRBJ2-2	CASSDGREVFTGELFF
TRBV15	15	.	TRBJ1-4	CATSRDRLEGEKLFF
TRBV28	15	.	TRBJ2-7	CASSTSGGLSHEQYF
TRBV5-6	16	.	TRBJ2-4	CASSLAAALAKNIQYF
TRBV20-1	12	.	TRBJ2-3	CSAGGDSGAEYF
TRBV14	13	.	TRBJ1-2	CASSQAAGYGYTF
TRBV19	14	.	TRBJ2-7	CASSSGLARDEQYF
TRBV5-6	14	.	TRBJ2-3	CASSGQANTDTQYF
TRBV27	14	.	TRBJ1-2	CASSRLGGSHGYTF
TRBV28	13	medium-sized	TRBJ2-7	CASSLKTDYEQYF
TRBV11-2	11	medium-sized	TRBJ2-7	CASSLSDEQYF
TRBV3-1	13	.	TRBJ2-7	CASSRPADNEQYF
TRBV9	14	.	TRBJ1-1	CASSARTGENEAFF
TRBV3-1	16	.	TRBJ2-1	CASSGPRLAPNNEQFF
TRBV6-2/TRBV6-3	15	.	TRBJ2-2	CAIPTGTGESGELFF